This TCR beta chain was obtained from a study of early T cells in non-severe SARS-CoV-2 infection. V was clipped by 5 bases and J by 7 bases; unmatched bases: 9. CDR3 length: 14 residues. Germline CDR1 reads MDHEN; CDR2 reads SYDVKM. MiXCR was run by TCRdb on the 5' RACE reads, yielding one entry per CDR3 protein. Here the sample spans tens of thousands of distinct CDR3 sequences, about 15% being singletons. The rearrangement links TRBV28 to TRBJ1-2; 8 bases match TRBD1. Input material: whole blood. The clonotype originates from an adult who was a healthcare worker with PCR-confirmed SARS-CoV-2 infection or an uninfected control (not recorded which). CDR3 protein: CASSGSGQALGYTF. In DNA, the CDR3 is TGTGCCAGCAGTGGCTCGGGACAGGCTCTTGGCTACACCTTC.